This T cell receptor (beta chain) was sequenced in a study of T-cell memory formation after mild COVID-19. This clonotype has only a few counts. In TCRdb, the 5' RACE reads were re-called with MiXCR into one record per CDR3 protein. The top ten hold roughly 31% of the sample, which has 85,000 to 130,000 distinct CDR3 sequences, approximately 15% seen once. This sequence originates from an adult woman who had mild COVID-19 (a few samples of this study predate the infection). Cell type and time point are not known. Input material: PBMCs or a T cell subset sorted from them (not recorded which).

Here the CDR3 DNA reads TGCGCCAGCAGCCCAAGCGGGAGAAGCTCCTACGAGCAGTACTTC. Translating gives CASSPSGRSSYEQYF. The V call is TRBV4-3, the J call TRBJ2-7; 8 bases are a match to TRBD2. There are 15 residues in the CDR3. Germline-derived CDR1 and CDR2 are LGHNA and YSLEER. V lost 4 bases and J lost 0; bases outside the gene matches: 5.